The TCR beta chain under discussion was sequenced for a study of CD8+ T cells in alopecia areata. The length of the CDR3 is 12 residues. Looked up from germline, CDR1 is GTSNPN and CDR2 is SVGIG (reference sequence). V gave up 3 bases and J gave up 0 bases, with 5 bases separating them. Isolated RNA was reverse transcribed into cDNA used as the sequencing template. Some clones are missing from TCRdb's copy, which holds only in-frame ones; the method was immunoSEQ multiplex PCR. Seen here are roughly 150,000 clones, around 57% observed once, and the top ten hold about 4.5%. Sequencing was performed on CD4+ T cells sorted from blood. The source of this sequence is a human donor in good health. The gene calls are TRBV30 and TRBJ1-1; D is unclear. Here the CDR3 reads CAWSGVNTEAFF. DNA for the CDR3: TGTGCCTGGAGCGGGGTGAACACTGAAGCTTTCTTT.